The clone carrying this T cell receptor (beta chain) has a handful of counts. The sample originates from a study of blood T cells in healthy people across ages. The authors ran a second PCR of roughly 6 to 11 cycles using a sample-barcoded 5' primer and a J-beta primer mix. TCRdb re-called the 5' RACE reads through MiXCR, storing one row per CDR3 protein. Of some 890,000 distinct CDR3 sequences in the sample, almost 30% were seen once. This sample was also put to use in a study of T cells of mothers and their children.

The source material was blood. The sequence came from a woman aged 40 to 50 in good health.

This CDR3 is CASSFEPRQPQHF. The CDR3 DNA reads as TGTGCCAGCAGTTTTGAACCGCGTCAGCCCCAGCATTTT. The V gene is TRBV12-3 or TRBV12-4, the J gene TRBJ1-5; D is unclear. This CDR3 has 13 residues. The V end lost 3 bases, the J end lost 6 bases, and 9 bases lay between the germline ends.